These T cell receptor beta chains were read from a single sample in a study of cytomegalovirus exposure and HLA in healthy donors. Measured with immunoSEQ multiplex PCR; TCRdb has only the in-frame clones, and not every one. The data hold roughly 100,000 clones, with around 75% observed a single time. Source material: PBMCs. All receptors come from a man aged 40-50 years in good health and CMV-seronegative. CDR3s include the opening cysteine and the closing phenylalanine or tryptophan. The D gene is left open where the match is weak. Only part of the rows carry a size: once, few, many, or a class if the clone is expanded.

15 | TRBD2 | TRBJ2-2 | once | TRBV10-1 | CASTAGGSHTGELFF | TGCGCCAGCACAGCGGGGGGGTCCCACACCGGGGAGCTGTTTTTT
15 | - | TRBJ1-4 | - | TRBV7-2 | CASSLQGLPNEKLFF | TGTGCCAGCAGCTTACAGGGCCTACCTAATGAAAAACTGTTTTTT
15 | TRBD1 | TRBJ1-2 | once | TRBV16 | CASSQADRGNHGYTF | TGTGCCAGCAGCCAGGCGGACAGGGGGAATCATGGCTACACCTTC
13 | - | TRBJ1-2 | - | TRBV21-1 | CALYHRGDYGYTF | TGTGCCCTCTATCATAGGGGTGACTATGGCTACACCTTC
14 | - | TRBJ1-1 | - | TRBV5-6 | CASTRVGRDTEAFF | TGTGCCAGCACCAGGGTCGGCAGAGACACTGAAGCTTTCTTT
18 | TRBD2 | TRBJ2-3 | few | TRBV4-1 | CASSQSGLAGGGTDTQYF | TGCGCCAGCAGCCAATCGGGACTAGCGGGGGGGGGCACAGATACGCAGTATTTT
12 | TRBD1 | TRBJ2-5 | - | TRBV9 | CASSARQGPQYF | TGTGCCAGCAGCGCAAGACAGGGTCCCCAGTACTTC
14 | - | TRBJ1-6 | once | TRBV2 | CASSAAGSRSPLHF | TGTGCCAGCAGTGCTGCAGGGTCTCGGTCACCCCTCCACTTT
14 | - | TRBJ2-7 | once | TRBV6-5 | CASSQTGMAYEQYF | TGTGCCAGCAGCCAAACAGGGATGGCCTACGAGCAGTACTTC
13 | - | TRBJ2-7 | once | TRBV19 | CASSKLDTYEQYF | TGTGCCAGTAGTAAATTAGACACGTACGAGCAGTACTTC
15 | - | TRBJ2-3 | - | TRBV7-7 | CASSLAPGNSDTQYF | TGTGCCAGCAGCTTAGCCCCGGGGAACTCAGATACGCAGTATTTT
17 | TRBD2 | TRBJ2-3 | few | TRBV29-1 | CSWRGRLAGWGTDTQYF | TGCAGCTGGAGGGGCCGGCTAGCGGGGTGGGGTACAGATACGCAGTATTTT
15 | - | TRBJ2-1 | few | TRBV6-1 | CASSARTTEYNEQFF | TGTGCCAGCAGTGCCCGGACTACCGAATACAATGAGCAGTTCTTC
15 | TRBD2 | TRBJ2-1 | - | TRBV10-3 | CAIRRPSGGSGEQFF | TGTGCCATCAGGAGACCTAGCGGGGGTTCTGGTGAGCAGTTCTTC
19 | TRBD1 | TRBJ2-1 | - | TRBV27 | CASSSYNPSGTGGRNEQFF | TGTGCCAGCAGTTCCTATAACCCCTCCGGTACAGGGGGTAGAAATGAGCAGTTCTTC
15 | - | TRBJ1-2 | - | TRBV5-8 | CASSFASVTTNGYTF | TGTGCCAGCAGCTTTGCGAGTGTCACTACTAATGGCTACACCTTC
17 | - | TRBJ2-2 | - | TRBV4-1 | CASSHTRGVGPAGELFF | TGCGCCAGCAGCCACACCAGGGGGGTCGGTCCGGCCGGGGAGCTGTTTTTT
16 | TRBD1 | TRBJ1-6 | - | TRBV13 | CASSLGDRGLNSPLHF | TGTGCCAGCAGCTTAGGGGACAGGGGGCTTAATTCACCCCTCCACTTT
13 | TRBD1 | TRBJ2-3 | few | TRBV19 | CASEEQGADTQYF | TGTGCCAGTGAGGAACAGGGGGCAGATACGCAGTATTTT
15 | - | TRBJ2-5 | few | TRBV7-9 | CASSASGTLGETQYF | TGTGCCAGCAGCGCGTCCGGGACTCTCGGGGAGACCCAGTACTTC
14 | TRBD1 | TRBJ2-3 | - | TRBV29-1 | CSVRDRGRTDTQYF | TGCAGCGTGCGGGACAGGGGGCGCACAGATACGCAGTATTTT
19 | TRBD1 | TRBJ1-3 | - | TRBV19 | CASSIDPIGTGYSGNTIYF | TGTGCCAGTAGTATAGATCCTATCGGGACAGGGTACTCTGGAAACACCATATATTTT
13 | TRBD1 | TRBJ1-2 | - | TRBV7-9 | CASSLEQGVGYTF | TGTGCCAGCAGCTTAGAGCAGGGGGTTGGCTACACCTTC
16 | TRBD1 | TRBJ2-5 | - | TRBV25-1 | CASSEGTGGNQETQYF | TGTGCCAGCAGTGAAGGGACAGGGGGTAACCAAGAGACCCAGTACTTC